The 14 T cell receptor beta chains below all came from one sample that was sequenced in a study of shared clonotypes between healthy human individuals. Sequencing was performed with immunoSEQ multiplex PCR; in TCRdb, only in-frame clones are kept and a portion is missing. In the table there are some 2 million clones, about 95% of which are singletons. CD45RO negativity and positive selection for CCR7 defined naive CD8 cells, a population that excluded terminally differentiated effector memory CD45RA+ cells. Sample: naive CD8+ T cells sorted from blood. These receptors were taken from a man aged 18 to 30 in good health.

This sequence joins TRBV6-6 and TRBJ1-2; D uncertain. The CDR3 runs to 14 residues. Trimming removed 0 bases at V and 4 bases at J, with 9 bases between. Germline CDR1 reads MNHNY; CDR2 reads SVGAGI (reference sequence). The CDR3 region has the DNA TGTGCCAGCAGTTACTCGACCTCGGGCTATGGCTACACCTTC. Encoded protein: CASSYSTSGYGYTF.

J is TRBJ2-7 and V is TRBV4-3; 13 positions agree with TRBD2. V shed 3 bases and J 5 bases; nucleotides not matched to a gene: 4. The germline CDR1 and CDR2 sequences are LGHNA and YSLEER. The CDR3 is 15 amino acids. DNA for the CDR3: TGCGCCAGCAGCCAGTGGACTAGCGGGAGCAACGAGCAGTACTTC. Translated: CASSQWTSGSNEQYF.

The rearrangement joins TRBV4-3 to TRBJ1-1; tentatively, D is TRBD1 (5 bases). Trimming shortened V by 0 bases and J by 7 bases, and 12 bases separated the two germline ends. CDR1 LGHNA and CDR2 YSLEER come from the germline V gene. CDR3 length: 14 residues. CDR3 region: CASSQDKATDEAFF. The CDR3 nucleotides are TGCGCCAGCAGCCAAGATAAGGCGACAGATGAAGCTTTCTTT.

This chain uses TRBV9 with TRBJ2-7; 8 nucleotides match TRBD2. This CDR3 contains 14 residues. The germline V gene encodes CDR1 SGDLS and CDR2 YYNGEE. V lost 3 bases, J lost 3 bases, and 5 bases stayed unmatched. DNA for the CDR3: TGTGCCAGCAGCGAAGGGGGACTAGGCTACGAGCAGTACTTC. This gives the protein CASSEGGLGYEQYF.

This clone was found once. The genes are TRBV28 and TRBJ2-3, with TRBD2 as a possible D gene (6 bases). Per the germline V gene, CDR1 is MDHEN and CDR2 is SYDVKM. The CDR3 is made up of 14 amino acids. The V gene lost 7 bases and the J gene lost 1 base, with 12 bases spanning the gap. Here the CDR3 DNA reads TGTGCCAGCACCTTGTGGGGGGGCACAGATACGCAGTATTTT. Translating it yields CASTLWGGTDTQYF.

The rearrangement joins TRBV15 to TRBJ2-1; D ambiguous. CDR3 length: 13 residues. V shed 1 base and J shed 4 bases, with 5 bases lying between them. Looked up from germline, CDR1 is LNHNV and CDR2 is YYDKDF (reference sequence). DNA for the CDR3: TGTGCCACCAGCAGAGCGGTGTACAATGAGCAGTTCTTC. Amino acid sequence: CATSRAVYNEQFF. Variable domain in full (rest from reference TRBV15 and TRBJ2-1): DAMVIQNPRYQVTQFGKPVTLSCSQTLNHNVMYWYQQKSSQAPKLLFHYYDKDFNNEADTPDNFQSRRPNTSFCFLDIRSPGLGDTAMYLCATSRAVYNEQFFGPGTRLTVL.

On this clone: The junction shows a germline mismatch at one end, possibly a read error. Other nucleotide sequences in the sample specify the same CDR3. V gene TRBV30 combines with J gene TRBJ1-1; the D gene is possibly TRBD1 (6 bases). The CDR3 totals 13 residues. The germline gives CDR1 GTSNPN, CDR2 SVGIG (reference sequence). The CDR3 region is CAQTRGAGTEAFF. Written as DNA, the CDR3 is TGTGCGCAAACGCGGGGGGCGGGCACTGAAGCCTTCTTT. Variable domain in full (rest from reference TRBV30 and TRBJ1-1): SQTIHQWPATLVQPVGSPLSLECTVEGTSNPNLYWYRQAAGRGLQLLFYSVGIGQISSEVPQNLSASRPQDRQFILSSKKLLLSDSGFYLCAQTRGAGTEAFFGQGTRLTVV.

CDR3 region: CASSPSEGYNEQFF. The CDR3 nucleotides are TGCGCCAGCAGCCCTTCCGAGGGCTACAATGAGCAGTTCTTC. V usage is TRBV4-3 and J usage is TRBJ2-1; perhaps TRBD2 as D (5 bases). V was clipped by 4 bases and J by 3 bases, with 10 bases between them. The CDR3 consists of 14 residues. CDR1 and CDR2 from the germline V gene are LGHNA and YSLEER.

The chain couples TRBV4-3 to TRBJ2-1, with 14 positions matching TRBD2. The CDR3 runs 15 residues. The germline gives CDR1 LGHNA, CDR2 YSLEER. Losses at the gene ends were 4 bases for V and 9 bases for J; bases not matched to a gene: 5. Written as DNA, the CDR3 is TGCGCCAGCAGCCTGGGACTAGCGGGAGATATTGAGCAGTTCTTC. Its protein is CASSLGLAGDIEQFF.

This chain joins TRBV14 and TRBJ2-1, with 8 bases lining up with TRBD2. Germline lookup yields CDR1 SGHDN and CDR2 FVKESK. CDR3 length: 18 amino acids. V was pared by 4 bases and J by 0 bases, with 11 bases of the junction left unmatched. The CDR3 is CASSPIDPGTSSYNEQFF. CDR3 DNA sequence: TGTGCCAGCAGCCCAATAGATCCCGGGACTAGCTCCTACAATGAGCAGTTCTTC.

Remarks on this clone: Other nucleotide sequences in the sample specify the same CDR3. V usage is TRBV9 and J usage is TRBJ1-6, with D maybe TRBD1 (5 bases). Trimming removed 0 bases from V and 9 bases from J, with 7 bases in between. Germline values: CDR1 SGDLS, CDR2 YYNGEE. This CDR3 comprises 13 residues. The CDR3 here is CASSVGGSSPLHF. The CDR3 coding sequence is TGTGCCAGCAGCGTAGGGGGGTCTTCACCCCTCCACTTT.

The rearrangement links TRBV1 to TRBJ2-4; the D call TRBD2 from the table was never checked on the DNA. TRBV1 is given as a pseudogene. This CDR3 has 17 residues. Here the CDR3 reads CTSSQDLRGGAKNIQYF. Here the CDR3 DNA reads TGCACCAGCAGCCAAGATTTGAGGGGGGGCGCCAAAAACATTCAGTACTTC.

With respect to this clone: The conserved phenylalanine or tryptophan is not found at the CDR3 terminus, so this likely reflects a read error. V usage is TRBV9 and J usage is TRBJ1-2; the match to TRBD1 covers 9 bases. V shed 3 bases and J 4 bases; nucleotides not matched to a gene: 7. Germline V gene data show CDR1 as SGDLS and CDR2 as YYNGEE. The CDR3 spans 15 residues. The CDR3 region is CASSATGGAGYGYTL. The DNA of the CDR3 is TGTGCCAGCAGCGCCACAGGGGGCGCTGGCTATGGCTACACCCTC.

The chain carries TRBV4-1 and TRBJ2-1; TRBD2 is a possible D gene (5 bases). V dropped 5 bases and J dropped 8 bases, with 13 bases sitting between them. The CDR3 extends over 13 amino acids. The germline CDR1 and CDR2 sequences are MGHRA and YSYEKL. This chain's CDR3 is CASSRTSYDEQFF. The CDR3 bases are TGCGCCAGCAGCAGAACTAGTTACGATGAGCAGTTCTTC.